The clone carrying this TCR beta chain was seen once. Its antigen remains unidentified. This specimen comes from a study of chemoradiotherapy in HPV16-positive cancers. About the study: Candidate HPV-specific clones and shared TCR motifs came from two HPV16-positive patients. Study outcomes and limitations: Candidate HPV-specific clones and E7-related TCR motifs grew in tumor during treatment. Better recurrence-free survival went with HPV-responsive T-cell expansion in HPV16-positive patients. The functional HPV-specific definition rests on just two HPV16-positive patients.

The V gene lost 0 bases and the J gene lost 5 bases, with 6 bases spanning the gap. The germline gives CDR1 SGDLS, CDR2 YYNGEE. This CDR3 comprises 13 residues. Method: immunoSEQ multiplex PCR; TCRdb's copy keeps in-frame clones and lacks some. Seen here are 5,500 to 7,000 clones, 75% to 95% observed once, and the top ten hold around 1.7%. The sequence was obtained from a human donor with HPV-associated anogenital cancer. The sequencing here drew on blood, taken from a patient who underwent chemoradiotherapy. The chain carries TRBV9 and TRBJ2-1; no firm D call. CDR3 bases: TGTGCCAGCAGCGTAGGCCTAGACAATGAGCAGTTCTTC. It translates to CASSVGLDNEQFF.